What follows are 3 T cell receptor beta chains derived from one specimen sequenced in a study of blood T cells in healthy people across ages. A second PCR, run for about 6 to 11 cycles, used a sample-barcoded 5' primer plus a J-beta primer mix. TCRdb analysed the 5' RACE reads with MiXCR anew, one entry per CDR3 protein. The sample consists of fewer than 800,000 distinct CDR3 sequences, roughly 32% of them appearing once. Sequencing input: blood. These receptors were obtained from a woman older than 75 in good health.

In the case of this clonotype: Compared with germline, one end of the junction differs, possibly owing to a read error. J is TRBJ1-4 and V is TRBV9; D gene unclear. Per germline, CDR1 SGDLS and CDR2 YYNGEE. CDR3 length equals 14 residues. Written as DNA, the CDR3 is TGTGCCAACAGCCCCTTGGGCCTTAATGAAAAACTGTTTTTT. Its translation: CANSPLGLNEKLFF.

The CDR3 DNA is TGCAGTGCTAGGATAGACAGCAACACTGAAGCTTTCTTT. This sequence encodes CSARIDSNTEAFF. The J gene is TRBJ1-1, the V gene TRBV20-1; D may be TRBD1 (5 bases). CDR3 length: 13 amino acids. Between the trimmed V and J ends, which lost 3 bases and 2 bases, there was a span of 10 bases. Germline V gene data show CDR1 as DFQATT and CDR2 as SNEGSKA (reference sequence).

Many counts were recorded for this clonotype. V and J are TRBV3-1 and TRBJ2-1, with TRBD1 as a possible D gene (5 bases). Trimming took off 5 bases at V and 3 bases at J, with 17 bases between the two ends. The CDR3 length is 16 residues. The germline V gene encodes CDR1 LGHDT and CDR2 YNNKEL (reference sequence). Here the CDR3 DNA reads TGTGCCAGCAGCTTGTTGGGGCGGATGGGCTACAATGAGCAGTTCTTC. It specifies CASSLLGRMGYNEQFF.